The present T cell receptor beta chain was sequenced within a study of cytomegalovirus exposure and HLA in healthy donors. As for the study in general: Of the donors genotyped, several hundred in all, about 82% fell in the Caucasian-associated ancestry cluster.

The sample holds a few counts of this clone. The primer mix had 60 Vbeta and 13 Jbeta primers. TCRdb's copy holds only in-frame clones and misses some; the assay was immunoSEQ multiplex PCR. The sample lists around 130,000 clones, more than 8% occurring once. The V end was cut by 4 bases, the J end by 6 bases, with 15 bases between. Per germline, CDR1 MGHRA and CDR2 YSYEKL. This CDR3 spans 14 amino acids. V is TRBV4-1 and J is TRBJ1-2; D remains ambiguous. The material sequenced was PBMCs. The source of this sequence is a middle-aged man in good health and CMV-seronegative. The CDR3: CASSLYSGNHGYTF. The CDR3 DNA reads as TGCGCCAGCAGCCTTTACTCGGGGAACCATGGCTACACCTTC.